This entry concerns a single T cell receptor (beta chain). These data originate in a study of blood T cell repertoires in COVID-19. CDR1 is DFQATT, CDR2 SNEGSKA, per germline (reference sequence). The CDR3 consists of 11 residues. Sequencing was performed with immunoSEQ multiplex PCR; in TCRdb, only in-frame clones are kept and a portion is missing. The repertoire holds 100,000 or so clones, with approximately 83% as singletons. The sample consisted of peripheral blood. This clonotype originated in a man aged 60 to 75 with acute or convalescent COVID-19. V is TRBV20-1 and J is TRBJ2-7; tentative D call: TRBD2 (5 bases). The CDR3 loop is CRADISYEQYF. The CDR3 coding sequence is TGCAGAGCGGATATCTCCTACGAGCAGTACTTC.